This is a list of T cell receptor beta chains from one sample in a study of regulatory T cells in long-lasting Graves disease. Using its own MiXCR run on the multiplex PCR reads, TCRdb lists one record per CDR3 protein. The data show hundreds of thousands of distinct CDR3 sequences, roughly 20% seen once. The sequences come from peripheral blood mononuclear cells (PBMCs), collected when the disease was refractory, from a patient treated with antithyroid drugs. Receptors were obtained from a female donor with Graves disease. The CDR3 runs from the conserved cysteine through the conserved F or W. Fields, in order: CDR3 protein, CDR3 DNA, clone size, CDR3 length, D gene, V gene, J gene. The D gene is left open where the match is weak. Only part of the rows carry a size: once, few, many, or a class if the clone is expanded.

CDR3aa: CASGWLSRYGYTF
CDR3nt: TGTGCCAGCGGTTGGTTGAGTAGATATGGCTACACCTTC
abundance: many
len: 13
d_gene: -
v_gene: TRBV28
j_gene: TRBJ1-2

CDR3aa: CASSLWVRSYEQYF
CDR3nt: TGTGCCAGCAGTTTATGGGTCAGGTCCTACGAGCAGTACTTC
abundance: many
len: 14
d_gene: -
v_gene: TRBV28
j_gene: TRBJ2-7

CDR3aa: CASSSGTGVLYEQYF
CDR3nt: TGTGCCAGCAGCTCCGGGACAGGGGTTCTGTACGAGCAGTACTTC
abundance: -
len: 15
d_gene: TRBD1
v_gene: TRBV28
j_gene: TRBJ2-7

CDR3aa: CASRPGGQVDIQYF
CDR3nt: TGTGCCAGCAGACCAGGGGGCCAAGTGGACATTCAGTACTTC
abundance: many
len: 14
d_gene: TRBD1
v_gene: TRBV28
j_gene: TRBJ2-4

CDR3aa: CASSFNRGNSPLHF
CDR3nt: TGTGCCAGCAGTTTTAACAGGGGAAATTCACCCCTCCACTTT
abundance: many
len: 14
d_gene: TRBD1
v_gene: TRBV27
j_gene: TRBJ1-6

CDR3aa: CASTLQSSYNSPLHF
CDR3nt: TGTGCCAGCACTCTACAGAGCTCCTATAATTCACCCCTCCACTTT
abundance: many
len: 15
d_gene: -
v_gene: TRBV28
j_gene: TRBJ1-6

CDR3aa: CSAKDSGRSYEQYF
CDR3nt: TGCAGTGCTAAGGACAGCGGGCGATCCTACGAGCAGTACTTC
abundance: -
len: 14
d_gene: -
v_gene: TRBV20-1
j_gene: TRBJ2-7

CDR3aa: CASSLGRTTEAFF
CDR3nt: TGTGCCAGCAGCTTGGGCAGAACCACTGAAGCTTTCTTT
abundance: many
len: 13
d_gene: -
v_gene: TRBV7-2
j_gene: TRBJ1-1

CDR3aa: CATSLGGAQAGELFF
CDR3nt: TGTGCCACCTCCCTGGGGGGGGCGCAGGCGGGGGAGCTGTTTTTT
abundance: -
len: 15
d_gene: -
v_gene: TRBV7-6
j_gene: TRBJ2-2

CDR3aa: CASSPSRGRIGYTF
CDR3nt: TGTGCCAGCTCACCATCAAGGGGGCGGATTGGCTACACCTTC
abundance: many
len: 14
d_gene: TRBD1
v_gene: TRBV18
j_gene: TRBJ1-2

CDR3aa: CASSLGDSPLHF
CDR3nt: TGTGCCAGCAGCTTGGGGGATTCACCCCTCCACTTT
abundance: many
len: 12
d_gene: -
v_gene: TRBV7-9
j_gene: TRBJ1-6

CDR3aa: CASSRAGGTYEQYF
CDR3nt: TGTGCCAGCAGCCGAGCGGGGGGGACCTACGAGCAGTACTTC
abundance: -
len: 14
d_gene: TRBD2
v_gene: TRBV6-1
j_gene: TRBJ2-7

CDR3aa: CASTETGSNTEAFF
CDR3nt: TGTGCCAGCACCGAGACAGGGTCGAACACTGAAGCTTTCTTT
abundance: many
len: 14
d_gene: TRBD1
v_gene: TRBV11-2
j_gene: TRBJ1-1

CDR3aa: CASSLSGAQETQYF
CDR3nt: TGTGCCAGCAGTTTATCAGGGGCGCAGGAGACCCAGTACTTC
abundance: many
len: 14
d_gene: -
v_gene: TRBV28
j_gene: TRBJ2-5

CDR3aa: CASSPGKYEQHF
CDR3nt: TGTGCCAGCAGCCCCGGGAAGTACGAGCAGCACTTC
abundance: -
len: 12
d_gene: -
v_gene: TRBV3-1
j_gene: TRBJ2-7

CDR3aa: CAWAPGLGNSPHHF
CDR3nt: TGTGCCTGGGCCCCGGGGCTAGGGAATTCACCCCACCACTTT
abundance: -
len: 14
d_gene: -
v_gene: TRBV30
j_gene: TRBJ1-6

CDR3aa: CASSYGLALPKYF
CDR3nt: TGTGCCAGCAGCTATGGACTAGCCTTGCCGAAGTACTTC
abundance: few
len: 13
d_gene: TRBD2
v_gene: TRBV9
j_gene: TRBJ2-5

CDR3aa: CASSGDIRALEQYF
CDR3nt: TGCGCCAGCAGCGGGGACATCCGAGCCCTCGAGCAGTACTTC
abundance: -
len: 14
d_gene: -
v_gene: TRBV5-1
j_gene: TRBJ2-7

CDR3aa: CSVERAVAGHYEQYF
CDR3nt: TGCAGCGTTGAAAGGGCGGTAGCGGGACACTACGAGCAGTACTTC
abundance: few
len: 15
d_gene: TRBD2
v_gene: TRBV29-1
j_gene: TRBJ2-7

CDR3aa: CASKGRSYEQYF
CDR3nt: TGTGCCAGCAAGGGGCGATCCTACGAGCAGTACTTC
abundance: few
len: 12
d_gene: -
v_gene: TRBV27
j_gene: TRBJ2-7

CDR3aa: CASSLPPGAQETLYF
CDR3nt: TGTGCCAGCAGCCTACCTCCGGGGGCCCAAGAGACCCTGTACTTC
abundance: -
len: 15
d_gene: -
v_gene: TRBV7-9
j_gene: TRBJ2-5

CDR3aa: CASSLAGPGYEQYF
CDR3nt: TGTGCCAGCAGCTTAGCGGGACCTGGCTACGAGCAGTACTTC
abundance: many
len: 14
d_gene: -
v_gene: TRBV7-3
j_gene: TRBJ2-7

CDR3aa: CSAVTLTQVYEQYF
CDR3nt: TGCAGTGCTGTAACACTGACACAAGTCTACGAGCAGTACTTC
abundance: many
len: 14
d_gene: -
v_gene: TRBV20-1
j_gene: TRBJ2-7

CDR3aa: CSARRGLAGYNEQFF
CDR3nt: TGCAGTGCTAGACGCGGACTAGCGGGTTACAATGAGCAGTTCTTC
abundance: once
len: 15
d_gene: TRBD2
v_gene: TRBV20-1
j_gene: TRBJ2-1

CDR3aa: CASSYGSGRPHF
CDR3nt: TGTGCCAGCAGTTACGGTAGCGGGAGGCCTCACTTC
abundance: -
len: 12
d_gene: TRBD2
v_gene: TRBV6-2/TRBV6-3
j_gene: TRBJ2-4

CDR3aa: CASSSPIYQGKDSGANVLTF
CDR3nt: TGTGCCAGCAGCTCGCCCATTTACCAAGGAAAGGACTCTGGGGCCAACGTCCTGACTTTC
abundance: -
len: 20
d_gene: -
v_gene: TRBV11-2
j_gene: TRBJ2-6